The rows below give T cell receptor beta chains drawn from one sample of a study of vaccination and CD4 T cells after COVID-19. TCRdb fed the PCR reads into MiXCR, producing one record per CDR3 protein. Of some 9,000 distinct CDR3 sequences in the sample, approximately 73% are singletons; the top ten hold about a third. Which antigens these TCRs recognize remains unknown. The sample consisted of CD4+ T cells from blood, cultured in vitro. All receptors come from a human donor who had recovered from COVID-19. CDR3s include the opening cysteine and the closing phenylalanine or tryptophan. Fields, in order: clone size, V gene, D gene, J gene, CDR3 protein, CDR3 DNA. D genes are given only for firm matches. Size is omitted from some rows. Given values are once, few, many or a class for expanded clones.

abundance: .; v_gene: TRBV28; d_gene: .; j_gene: TRBJ2-5; CDR3aa: CAISGPGYQETQYF; CDR3nt: TGTGCCATCTCGGGCCCGGGTTACCAAGAGACCCAGTACTTC
abundance: .; v_gene: TRBV7-2; d_gene: .; j_gene: TRBJ1-5; CDR3aa: CASTAYRNQPQHF; CDR3nt: TGTGCCAGCACGGCCTACCGCAATCAGCCCCAGCATTTT
abundance: .; v_gene: TRBV7-2; d_gene: .; j_gene: TRBJ1-5; CDR3aa: CASSLGSRANQPQHF; CDR3nt: TGTGCCAGCAGCTTAGGTAGCAGGGCCAATCAGCCCCAGCATTTT
abundance: .; v_gene: TRBV10-3; d_gene: TRBD2; j_gene: TRBJ2-5; CDR3aa: CAISAPLAGVETQYF; CDR3nt: TGTGCCATCAGTGCCCCGCTAGCGGGAGTTGAGACCCAGTACTTC
abundance: once; v_gene: TRBV7-2; d_gene: TRBD2; j_gene: TRBJ2-1; CDR3aa: CASSLGGLASDEQFF; CDR3nt: TGTGCCAGCAGCTTAGGTGGACTAGCGTCCGATGAGCAGTTCTTC
abundance: .; v_gene: TRBV6-1; d_gene: TRBD1; j_gene: TRBJ1-2; CDR3aa: CASSEGTGGNYGYTF; CDR3nt: TGTGCCAGCAGTGAAGGGACAGGGGGAAACTATGGCTACACCTTC
abundance: .; v_gene: TRBV20-1; d_gene: .; j_gene: TRBJ2-7; CDR3aa: CSARSQGKFEQYF; CDR3nt: TGCAGTGCTAGGAGTCAGGGGAAGTTCGAGCAGTACTTC
abundance: .; v_gene: TRBV7-8; d_gene: TRBD1; j_gene: TRBJ1-5; CDR3aa: CASSTDRALQPQHF; CDR3nt: TGTGCCAGCAGCACGGACAGGGCTCTTCAGCCCCAGCATTTT
abundance: .; v_gene: TRBV20-1; d_gene: TRBD1; j_gene: TRBJ1-6; CDR3aa: CSARDRDRYNSPLHF; CDR3nt: TGCAGTGCTAGAGATCGGGACAGGTATAATTCACCCCTCCACTTT
abundance: .; v_gene: TRBV7-2; d_gene: TRBD2; j_gene: TRBJ2-2; CDR3aa: CASSSPGLAGAFNTGELFF; CDR3nt: TGTGCCAGCAGCTCCCCGGGACTAGCGGGAGCATTTAACACCGGGGAGCTGTTTTTT
abundance: .; v_gene: TRBV27; d_gene: TRBD1; j_gene: TRBJ1-5; CDR3aa: CASSPGQGYQPQHF; CDR3nt: TGTGCCAGCAGTCCTGGACAGGGCTATCAGCCCCAGCATTTT
abundance: .; v_gene: TRBV28; d_gene: .; j_gene: TRBJ2-5; CDR3aa: CASSLRTEETQYF; CDR3nt: TGTGCCAGCAGTTTACGGACAGAAGAGACCCAGTACTTC
abundance: .; v_gene: TRBV11-2; d_gene: .; j_gene: TRBJ1-5; CDR3aa: CASSRGRSNQPQHF; CDR3nt: TGTGCCAGCAGCAGAGGACGGAGCAATCAGCCCCAGCATTTT
abundance: .; v_gene: TRBV20-1; d_gene: TRBD2; j_gene: TRBJ2-5; CDR3aa: CSATGLAGEQETQYF; CDR3nt: TGCAGTGCGACGGGACTAGCGGGAGAGCAAGAGACCCAGTACTTC
abundance: .; v_gene: TRBV20-1; d_gene: .; j_gene: TRBJ2-7; CDR3aa: CSASNAGTLKKEQYF; CDR3nt: TGCAGTGCCTCAAATGCCGGGACCTTGAAAAAGGAGCAGTACTTC
abundance: .; v_gene: TRBV7-2; d_gene: .; j_gene: TRBJ1-3; CDR3aa: CASSLVSSGGNTIYF; CDR3nt: TGTGCCAGCAGCTTAGTATCTTCGGGGGGAAACACCATATATTTT
abundance: .; v_gene: TRBV11-2; d_gene: .; j_gene: TRBJ1-2; CDR3aa: CASSLDPVGGYTF; CDR3nt: TGTGCCAGCAGCTTAGACCCCGTCGGCGGCTACACCTTC
abundance: .; v_gene: TRBV4-1; d_gene: .; j_gene: TRBJ2-7; CDR3aa: CASSQGASASTYEQYF; CDR3nt: TGCGCCAGCAGCCAAGGGGCCTCGGCGTCTACCTACGAGCAGTACTTC
abundance: .; v_gene: TRBV7-9; d_gene: TRBD2; j_gene: TRBJ2-5; CDR3aa: CASSPTSVPGETQYF; CDR3nt: TGTGCCAGCAGCCCTACTAGCGTCCCTGGAGAGACCCAGTACTTC
abundance: .; v_gene: TRBV6-1; d_gene: .; j_gene: TRBJ1-2; CDR3aa: CAVRRVGNYGYTF; CDR3nt: TGTGCCGTCAGAAGAGTGGGTAACTATGGCTACACCTTC
abundance: few; v_gene: TRBV2; d_gene: TRBD1; j_gene: TRBJ1-1; CDR3aa: CASSEEQGTEAFF; CDR3nt: TGTGCCAGCAGTGAAGAACAGGGGACTGAAGCTTTCTTT
abundance: few; v_gene: TRBV6-1; d_gene: .; j_gene: TRBJ1-5; CDR3aa: CASSETADRRNQPQHF; CDR3nt: TGTGCCAGCAGTGAAACGGCAGATAGGAGGAATCAGCCCCAGCATTTT
abundance: few; v_gene: TRBV6-1; d_gene: .; j_gene: TRBJ1-2; CDR3aa: CARGWQDYGYTF; CDR3nt: TGTGCCAGGGGCTGGCAGGACTATGGCTACACCTTC
abundance: few; v_gene: TRBV30; d_gene: TRBD2; j_gene: TRBJ2-7; CDR3aa: CAWKLAGTSSYEQYF; CDR3nt: TGTGCCTGGAAACTAGCCGGGACTAGCTCCTACGAGCAGTACTTC
abundance: .; v_gene: TRBV19; d_gene: TRBD2; j_gene: TRBJ2-5; CDR3aa: CASSPGLGLQETQYF; CDR3nt: TGTGCCAGTAGCCCGGGACTAGGACTCCAAGAGACCCAGTACTTC
abundance: .; v_gene: TRBV7-2; d_gene: TRBD2; j_gene: TRBJ2-7; CDR3aa: CASSWTSYEQYF; CDR3nt: TGTGCCAGCAGCTGGACTAGCTACGAGCAGTACTTC
abundance: .; v_gene: TRBV21-1; d_gene: .; j_gene: TRBJ2-5; CDR3aa: CASSTPRTGMETQYF; CDR3nt: TGTGCCAGCAGCACCCCACGGACAGGGATGGAGACCCAGTACTTC
abundance: few; v_gene: TRBV7-8; d_gene: .; j_gene: TRBJ1-4; CDR3aa: CASSLGQDHEKLFF; CDR3nt: TGTGCCAGCAGCTTAGGACAGGATCACGAAAAACTGTTTTTT
abundance: .; v_gene: TRBV6-2/TRBV6-3; d_gene: TRBD1; j_gene: TRBJ1-5; CDR3aa: CASRDPGTGLLNQPQHF; CDR3nt: TGTGCCAGCAGGGACCCCGGGACAGGGCTTCTAAATCAGCCCCAGCATTTT
abundance: .; v_gene: TRBV6-5; d_gene: .; j_gene: TRBJ2-5; CDR3aa: CASSWTLGGTQYF; CDR3nt: TGTGCCAGCAGTTGGACCCTCGGGGGGACCCAGTACTTC
abundance: .; v_gene: TRBV19; d_gene: TRBD1; j_gene: TRBJ1-5; CDR3aa: CASSIATGAPNQPQHF; CDR3nt: TGTGCCAGTAGTATAGCTACAGGGGCCCCCAATCAGCCCCAGCATTTT